This T cell receptor (beta chain) was identified in a study of control samples from healthy donors and cancer patients. Assay used: immunoSEQ multiplex PCR; TCRdb lists only in-frame clones, some missing. The sample consists of about 180,000 clones, around 90% of them appearing once. The CDR3 spans 17 residues. The J segment lost 5 bases and the V segment lost 5 bases, leaving 14 bases of the junction unmatched. The germline CDR1 and CDR2 sequences are MGHDK and SYGVNS. The specimen was blood. The receptor was isolated from a woman between 45 and 60 years old in good health. V gene TRBV25-1 combines with J gene TRBJ2-1; TRBD2 aligns across 8 bases. CDR3 nucleotide sequence: TGTGCCAGCAGTTTGACGGGAGGGCCGAGAAGCGACAATGAGCAGTTCTTC. Its translation is CASSLTGGPRSDNEQFF.